These 9 T cell receptor beta chains share one sample of origin, sequenced in a study of T cells in localized non-small cell lung cancer. Assay: immunoSEQ multiplex PCR; the TCRdb copy retains only in-frame clones and omits some. The sample shows about 3,000 clones, around 30% of them seen only once. Sample: lung tumor tissue, taken before any cancer treatment. These receptors were taken from a woman between 35 and 70 years old with stage I lung adenocarcinoma.

Relative to its sample, this clone is medium-sized. V gene TRBV11-3 combines with J gene TRBJ2-3, with 9 nucleotides matching TRBD1. V shed 5 bases and J 2 bases; nucleotides not matched to a gene: 11. This CDR3 has 17 amino acids. The V gene's germline CDR1 is SGHNT and CDR2 YENEEA. The chain's CDR3 is CASSQGNDRGITDTQYF. CDR3 coding DNA: TGTGCCAGCAGCCAAGGTAATGACAGGGGGATCACAGATACGCAGTATTTT.

This clone was observed a few times. This rearrangement joins TRBV5-1 to TRBJ2-7; TRBD2 matches 8 bases. Germline CDR1 SGHRS, CDR2 YFSETQ. Trimming took 1 base from V and 6 from J; bases not matched to a gene: 9. This CDR3 spans 15 amino acids. The CDR3 reads CASSLLAGGWFEQYF. The CDR3 nucleotides read TGCGCCAGCAGCTTGCTAGCGGGCGGTTGGTTCGAGCAGTACTTC.

This clone is classed as medium-sized. The chain is built from TRBV11-3 and TRBJ2-5; D may be TRBD2 (6 bases). V shed 6 bases and J shed 4 bases, with 15 bases lying between them. The CDR3 contains 14 residues. In germline, CDR1 is SGHNT, CDR2 YENEEA. The CDR3, as DNA: TGTGCCAGCAGTGAGGGGCCGGGGGTAGAGACCCAGTACTTC. It yields the protein CASSEGPGVETQYF.

This clone was counted a few times. The J gene is TRBJ2-3, the V gene TRBV30, with unresolved D. The length of the CDR3 is 14 residues. Germline assignment: CDR1 GTSNPN and CDR2 SVGIG (reference sequence). V was cut by 3 bases and J by 6 bases, with 16 bases left in between. The DNA of the CDR3 is TGTGCCTGGAGCGTAGGGCTCCCTGGGGATACGCAGTATTTT. It is translated as CAWSVGLPGDTQYF.

The V gene is TRBV9, the J gene TRBJ2-5, with D perhaps TRBD1 or TRBD2 (5 bases each). The germline gives CDR1 SGDLS, CDR2 YYNGEE. This CDR3 has 15 amino acids. V was trimmed by 3 bases and J by 1 base, leaving 13 bases between them. CDR3 residues: CASSEGTYFQETQYF. For the CDR3, the DNA is TGTGCCAGCAGCGAAGGGACCTACTTCCAAGAGACCCAGTACTTC. The complete variable domain, with remaining parts taken from reference TRBV9 and TRBJ2-5, reads DSGVTQTPKHLITATGQRVTLRCSPRSGDLSVYWYQQSLDQGLQFLIQYYNGEERAKGNILERFSAQQFPDLHSELNLSSLELGDSALYFCASSEGTYFQETQYFGPGTRLLVL.

Comments on this clone: At one end, the junction sequence differs from germline, possibly due to a read error. J is TRBJ2-1 and V is TRBV6-8, with D unclear. Germline loops: CDR1 MNHGY, CDR2 SAAAGT. The CDR3 spans 13 residues. CDR3 DNA sequence: TGTGCCATCAGTGACTCACTCGCCAATGAGCAGTTCTTC. Amino acids: CAISDSLANEQFF.

By its share, this clone is medium-sized. This chain links TRBV28 with TRBJ2-5, with D possibly TRBD2 on 5 matching bases. Trimming removed 8 bases at V and 4 bases at J, with 17 bases between. Looked up from germline, CDR1 is MDHEN and CDR2 is SYDVKM. The CDR3 runs 14 residues. The CDR3 DNA reads TGTGCCAGCTGCGCTAGCAGGTCTATAGAGACCCAGTACTTC. Encoded protein: CASCASRSIETQYF. Supplemented by reference TRBV28 and TRBJ2-5, the full variable domain reads DVKVTQSSRYLVKRTGEKVFLECVQDMDHENMFWYRQDPGLGLRLIYFSYDVKMKEKGDIPEGYSVSREKKERFSLILESASTNQTSMYLCASCASRSIETQYFGPGTRLLVL.

The chain links TRBV28 to TRBJ1-6; TRBD1 matches at 9 bases. The CDR3 has 16 amino acids. Germline CDR1 reads MDHEN; CDR2 reads SYDVKM. The V and J ends lost 5 bases and 7 bases, in that order; junction bases with no gene match: 9. This CDR3 is CASSRPSGTGNSPLHF. The CDR3, as DNA: TGTGCCAGCAGTCGACCCAGCGGGACAGGGAATTCACCCCTCCACTTT.

The chain links TRBV18 to TRBJ2-4; 7 bases fit TRBD1. From germline, CDR1 is KGHSH and CDR2 LQKENI. The CDR3 has 16 residues. V lost 3 bases, J lost 0 bases, and 5 bases stayed unmatched. CDR3 in DNA: TGTGCCAGCTCACCCCAGGACAGGATAGCCAAAAACATTCAGTACTTC. It translates to CASSPQDRIAKNIQYF.